Each of the 11 T cell receptor beta chains below was sequenced from the same sample in a study of T cells expressing NK-cell markers. Reprocessing the 5' RACE reads, TCRdb reports a single entry for every CDR3 protein and omits DNA. The sample table includes hundreds of thousands of distinct CDR3 sequences. Sequences were obtained from blood T cells: a sorted CD56 or NKG2C T cell subset, CD4+ or CD8+ T cells, or bulk PBMC T cells (not recorded which). These receptors came from a man between 18 and 29 years old in good health.

The CDR3: CASSYGVGQGAYEQFF. The rearrangement uses TRBV6-5 and TRBJ2-1; TCRdb calls TRBD1, which cannot be checked without DNA. Germline V gene lookup returns CDR1 MNHEY and CDR2 SVGAGI. This CDR3 has 16 residues.

The gene calls are TRBV29-1 and TRBJ2-2; the TRBD2 assignment by TCRdb is unverifiable without DNA. The CDR3 is made up of 16 amino acids. CDR1 and CDR2 from the germline V gene are SQVTM and ANQGSEA. This chain's CDR3 is CSVVKGTSGNTGELFF.

The rearrangement links TRBV7-2 to TRBJ2-1; TCRdb names TRBD1, which stays unverified in the absence of DNA. There are 17 residues in the CDR3. Germline V lookup: CDR1 SGHTA, CDR2 FQGNSA. The CDR3: CASSSKWTRSSYNEQFF.

J is TRBJ2-3 and V is TRBV12-3 or TRBV12-4; TCRdb designates TRBD2, a call that cannot be tested without DNA. The CDR3 extends over 14 amino acids. CDR3 residues: CASSLTSAGDTQYF.

The V and J genes are TRBV11-3 and TRBJ2-1; lacking DNA, the TRBD1 call made by TCRdb goes unchecked. Germline V gene lookup returns CDR1 SGHNT and CDR2 YENEEA. The CDR3 consists of 15 residues. The CDR3 loop is CASSLRGGTGNEQFF.

The chain recombines TRBV6-5 with TRBJ1-3. Per germline, CDR1 MNHEY and CDR2 SVGAGI. This CDR3 comprises 13 residues. CDR3 loop: CASTGTAGNTIYF.

The chain recombines TRBV28 with TRBJ2-1; TCRdb calls TRBD1, which cannot be checked without DNA. CDR1 MDHEN and CDR2 SYDVKM come from the germline V gene. The CDR3 loop spans 18 amino acids. The CDR3 protein is CASSLGNRRTGFYNEQFF.

This chain connects TRBV5-1 to TRBJ1-3. Germline V gene data show CDR1 as SGHRS and CDR2 as YFSETQ. The CDR3 length is 14 residues. CDR3 region: CASSADRAGNTIYF.

The gene calls are TRBV28 and TRBJ2-1; the D gene TCRdb calls, TRBD2, cannot be checked with no DNA. This CDR3 has 15 amino acids. Germline CDR1 and CDR2: MDHEN and SYDVKM. The CDR3 sequence is CASSFTSGSVSEQFF.

This sequence joins TRBV25-1 and TRBJ2-1; TCRdb selects TRBD1, and the lack of DNA leaves this call unchecked. CDR1 is MGHDK and CDR2 is SYGVNS in the germline V gene. This CDR3 contains 14 residues. CDR3: CASSAPHPLNEQFF.

The chain is built from TRBV5-1 and TRBJ2-7; the D gene TCRdb calls, TRBD2, cannot be checked with no DNA. This CDR3 is built from 15 residues. Germline V lookup: CDR1 SGHRS, CDR2 YFSETQ. CDR3 amino acids: CASRDTGTTFYEQYF.